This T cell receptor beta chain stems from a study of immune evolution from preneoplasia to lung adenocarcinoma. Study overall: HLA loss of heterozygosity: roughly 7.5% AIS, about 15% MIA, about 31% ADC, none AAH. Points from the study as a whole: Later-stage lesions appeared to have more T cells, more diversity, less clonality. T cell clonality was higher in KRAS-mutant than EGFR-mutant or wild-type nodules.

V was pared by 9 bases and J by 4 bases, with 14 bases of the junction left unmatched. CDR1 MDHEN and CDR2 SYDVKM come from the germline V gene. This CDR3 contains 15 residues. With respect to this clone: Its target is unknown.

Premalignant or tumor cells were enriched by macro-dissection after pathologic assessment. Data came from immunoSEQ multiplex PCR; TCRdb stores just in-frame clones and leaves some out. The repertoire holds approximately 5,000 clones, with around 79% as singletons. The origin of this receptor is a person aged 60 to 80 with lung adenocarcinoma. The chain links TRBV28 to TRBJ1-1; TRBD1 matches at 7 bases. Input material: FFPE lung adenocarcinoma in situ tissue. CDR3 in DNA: TGTGCCAGTCATTTAGGGGGCCCCGGGGGCACTGAAGCTTTCTTT. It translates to CASHLGGPGGTEAFF.